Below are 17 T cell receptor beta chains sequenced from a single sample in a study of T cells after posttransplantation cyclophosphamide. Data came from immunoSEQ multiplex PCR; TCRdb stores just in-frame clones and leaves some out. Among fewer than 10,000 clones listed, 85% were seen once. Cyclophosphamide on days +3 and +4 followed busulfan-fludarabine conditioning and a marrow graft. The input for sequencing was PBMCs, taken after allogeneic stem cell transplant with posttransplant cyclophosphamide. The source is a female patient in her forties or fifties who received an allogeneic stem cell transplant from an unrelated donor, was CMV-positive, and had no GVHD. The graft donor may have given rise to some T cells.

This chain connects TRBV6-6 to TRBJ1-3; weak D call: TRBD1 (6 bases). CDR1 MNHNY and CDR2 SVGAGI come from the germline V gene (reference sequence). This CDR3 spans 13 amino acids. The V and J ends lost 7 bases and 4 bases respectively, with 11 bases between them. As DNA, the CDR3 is TGTGCCAGCATACAGGGTGTGGGAAACACCATATATTTT. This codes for CASIQGVGNTIYF.

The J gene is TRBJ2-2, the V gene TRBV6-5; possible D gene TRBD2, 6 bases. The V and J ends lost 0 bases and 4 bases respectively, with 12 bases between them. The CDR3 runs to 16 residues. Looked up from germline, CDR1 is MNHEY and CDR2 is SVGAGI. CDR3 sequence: CASSYSWTGVTGELFF. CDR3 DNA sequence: TGTGCCAGCAGTTACTCCTGGACGGGAGTCACCGGGGAGCTGTTTTTT.

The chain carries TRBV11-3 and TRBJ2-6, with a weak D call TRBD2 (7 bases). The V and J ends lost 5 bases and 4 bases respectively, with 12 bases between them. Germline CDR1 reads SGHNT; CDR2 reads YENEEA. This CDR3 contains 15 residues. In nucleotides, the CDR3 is TGTGCCAGCAGCGAGGGGGGGAACGGGGCCAACGTCCTGACTTTC. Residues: CASSEGGNGANVLTF.

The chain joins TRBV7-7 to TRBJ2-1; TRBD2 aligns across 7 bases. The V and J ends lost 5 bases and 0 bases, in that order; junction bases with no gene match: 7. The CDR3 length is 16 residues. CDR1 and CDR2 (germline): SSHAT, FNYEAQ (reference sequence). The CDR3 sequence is CASSPQRGLSYNEQFF. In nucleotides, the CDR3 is TGTGCCAGCAGCCCCCAGCGGGGCCTCTCCTACAATGAGCAGTTCTTC.

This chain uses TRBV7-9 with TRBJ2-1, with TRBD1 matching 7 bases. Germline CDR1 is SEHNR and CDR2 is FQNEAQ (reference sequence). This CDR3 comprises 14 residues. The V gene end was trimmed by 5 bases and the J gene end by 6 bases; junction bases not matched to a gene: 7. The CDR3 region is CASSPRGGFNEQFF. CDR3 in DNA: TGTGCCAGCAGCCCCCGAGGGGGCTTCAATGAGCAGTTCTTC.

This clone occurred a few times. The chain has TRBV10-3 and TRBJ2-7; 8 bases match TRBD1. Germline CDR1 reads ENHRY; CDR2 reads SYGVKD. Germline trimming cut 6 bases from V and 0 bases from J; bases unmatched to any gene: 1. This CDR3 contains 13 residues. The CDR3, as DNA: TGTGCCATCAGGGACAGGGACTCCTACGAGCAGTACTTC. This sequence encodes CAIRDRDSYEQYF.

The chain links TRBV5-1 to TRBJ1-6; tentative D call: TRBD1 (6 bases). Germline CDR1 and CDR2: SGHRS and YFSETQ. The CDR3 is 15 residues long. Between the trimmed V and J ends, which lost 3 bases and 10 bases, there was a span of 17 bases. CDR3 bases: TGCGCCAGCAGCTGGCATCACAGGGTTGGCTCACCCCTCCACTTT. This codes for CASSWHHRVGSPLHF.

CDR3 nucleotides: TGTGCCAGCAGCCAAGCGGTGGGGCTAGAACAGCCCCAGCATTTT. This gives the protein CASSQAVGLEQPQHF. V gene TRBV4-2 combines with J gene TRBJ1-5, with D maybe TRBD1 (5 bases). Germline V CDR1 and CDR2: LGHNA, YNFKEQ. With 1 base removed from V and 7 bases from J, the gap between germline ends came to 14 bases. This CDR3 spans 15 amino acids.

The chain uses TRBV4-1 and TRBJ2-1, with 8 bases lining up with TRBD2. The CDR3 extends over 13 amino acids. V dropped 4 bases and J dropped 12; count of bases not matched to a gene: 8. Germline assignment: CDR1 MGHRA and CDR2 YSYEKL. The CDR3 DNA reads TGCGCCAGCAGCCCCTCCGGGACTAGGGTGCAGTTCTTC. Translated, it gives CASSPSGTRVQFF.

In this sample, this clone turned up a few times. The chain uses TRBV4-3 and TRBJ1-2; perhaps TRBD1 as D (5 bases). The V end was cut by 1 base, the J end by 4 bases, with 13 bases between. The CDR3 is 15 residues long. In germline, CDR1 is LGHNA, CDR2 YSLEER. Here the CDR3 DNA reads TGCGCCAGCAGCCAAGCCGCAGCGGGGGGCTATGGCTACACCTTC. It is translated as CASSQAAAGGYGYTF.

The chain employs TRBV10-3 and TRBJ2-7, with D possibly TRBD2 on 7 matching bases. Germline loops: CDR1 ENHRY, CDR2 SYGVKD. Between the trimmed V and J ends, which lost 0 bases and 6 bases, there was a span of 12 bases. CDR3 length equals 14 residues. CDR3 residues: CAISESRGGREQYF. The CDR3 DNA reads TGTGCCATCAGTGAGTCGAGGGGGGGCCGCGAGCAGTACTTC.

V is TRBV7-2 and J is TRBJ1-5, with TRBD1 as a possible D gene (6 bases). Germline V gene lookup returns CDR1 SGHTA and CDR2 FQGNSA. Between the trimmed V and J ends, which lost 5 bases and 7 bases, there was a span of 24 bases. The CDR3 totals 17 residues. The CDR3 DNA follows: TGTGCCAGCAGCCTGGGGGCAGGTGCTTTCTCAGGGCAGCCCCAGCATTTT. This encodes CASSLGAGAFSGQPQHF.

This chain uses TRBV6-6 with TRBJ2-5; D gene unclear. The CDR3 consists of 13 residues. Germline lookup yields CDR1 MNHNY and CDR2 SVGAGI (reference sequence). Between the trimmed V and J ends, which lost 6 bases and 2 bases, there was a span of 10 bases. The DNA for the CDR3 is TGTGCCAGCAGACTTTTTGAACAAGAGACCCAGTACTTC. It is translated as CASRLFEQETQYF.

The CDR3 bases are TGTGCCAGCAGTGATTTGTACTCTTCGGGGAACCCTTCCGAGCAGTACTTC. Translating it yields CASSDLYSSGNPSEQYF. The V call is TRBV2, the J call TRBJ2-7; D might be TRBD2 (5 bases). The CDR3 length is 17 residues. CDR1 is SNHLY and CDR2 is FYNNEI in the germline V gene. Between the trimmed V and J ends, which lost 3 bases and 6 bases, there was a span of 24 bases.

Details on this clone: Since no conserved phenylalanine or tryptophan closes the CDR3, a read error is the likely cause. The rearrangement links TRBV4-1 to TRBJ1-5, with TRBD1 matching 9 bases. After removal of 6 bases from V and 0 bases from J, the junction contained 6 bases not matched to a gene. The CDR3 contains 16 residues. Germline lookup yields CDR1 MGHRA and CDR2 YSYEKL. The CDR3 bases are TGCGCCAGCAGTTGGGACAGGGAATATAGCAATCAGCCCCAGCATCTT. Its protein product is CASSWDREYSNQPQHL.

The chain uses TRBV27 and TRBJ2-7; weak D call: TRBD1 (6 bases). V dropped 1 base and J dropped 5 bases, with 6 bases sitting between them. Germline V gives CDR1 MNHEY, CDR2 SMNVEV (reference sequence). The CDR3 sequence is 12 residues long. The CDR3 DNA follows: TGTGCCAGCAGTTTATGGGGGCACGAGCAGTACTTC. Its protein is CASSLWGHEQYF.

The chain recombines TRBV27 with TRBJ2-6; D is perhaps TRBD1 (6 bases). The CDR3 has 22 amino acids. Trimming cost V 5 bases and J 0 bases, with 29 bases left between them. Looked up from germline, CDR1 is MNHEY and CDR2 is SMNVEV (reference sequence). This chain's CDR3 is CASSRINGTPRKGNSGANVLTF. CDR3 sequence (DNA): TGTGCCAGCAGTCGTATAAACGGGACACCTAGAAAGGGAAACTCTGGGGCCAACGTCCTGACTTTC.